This T cell receptor (beta chain) was recovered during a study of memory CD4+ T cells and cytomegalovirus serostatus (dated by TCRdb to 2018 to 2020). Study-wide context: A total of some 33 healthy Belgian adults, of whom 9 were CMV seropositive and approximately 24 were CMV seronegative, were included in the cohort. To replicate a published TCR-based CMV serostatus classifier, the study sequenced CD4+ memory TCRbeta repertoires from a Belgian cohort whose cytomegalovirus serostatus was known. Broad study findings and their caveats: Results were interpreted as suggesting that the CMV-associated TCR signature is largely present in the CD4+ memory repertoire. A median bootstrapped AUC of almost 0.96 with a 95% CI of 0.76-1.00 was achieved on the Belgian cohort by the original-framework classifier. Only CD4+CD45RO+ memory cells were sequenced, in contrast to the original study, in which naive and memory CD4+ and CD8+ populations were covered. Among the 160 or so previously reported CMV-associated TCRbeta sequences, 65 to 85 showed up in the CD4+ memory repertoires, with each one found in between one and five individuals. CMV serostatus prediction reached a median bootstrapped AUC of 0.95 with the original framework and 0.91 with a US-trained random forest.

The CDR3, from cysteine to phenylalanine, totals 16 residues. Only the CDR3 part of the read is kept: 48 bases, read in frame from the first base. Ends trimmed: V by 4 bases, J by 4 bases; bases unmatched to a gene: 6. The germline V gene (reference sequence) sets CDR1 to SEHNR and CDR2 to FQNEAQ. Genomic DNA was extracted from sorted cells with the Quick-DNA Microprep Kit. TCRbeta DNA was amplified with the immunoSEQ hsTCRbeta kit following the manufacturer's protocol. An Illumina MiSeq instrument was used to sequence the TCRbeta libraries. Per the authors' processing: After out-of-frame sequences were removed, 2 million to 2.5 million distinct TCRbeta sequences remained, averaging roughly 67,000 per individual. Each individual was scored according to the count of roughly 160 previously reported CMV-associated TCRbeta sequences and the total productive distinct TCRbeta count. A beta-binomial model was reimplemented in Python, and scikit-learn random forests with default parameters were trained on US cohort data. Classifier performance on the Belgian cohort was reported as the median AUC with percentile confidence intervals calculated over 10,000 bootstrap iterations. The immuneACCESS repertoire file appears here via TCRdb, limited to in-frame rearrangements. These files lack a portion of the clones; in checked studies, under half of the deficit traces to unresolved V genes, and the cause of the others is not known. V and J calls and clone size are copied from that table; D and trimming were computed from the DNA. The sample table records about 82,000 clones; over 80% of these occur just once. Around 0.73% of the sample rests with the top ten.

Worth noting for this clone: Its antigen has not been determined. The input lacks base qualities; no much larger clone sits a single base away.

A FACSAria II was used to sort memory CD4+ T cells, defined as single viable CD3+CD4+CD8-CD45RO+ cells. CMV serostatus was determined using a Roche Elecsys assay that detects serum IgG against CMV pp150, pp28, p38 and p52. Following thawing, total CD4+ T cells were enriched through positive selection using CD4 magnetic microbeads. Samples originated from another study that specifically interrogated the CD4+ T cell memory repertoire. Peripheral blood mononuclear cells were isolated and cryopreserved according to standard operating procedures, and serum was stored at -80 degrees C. CD3-PerCP (BW264/56), CD4-APC (RPA-T4), CD45RO-PE (UCHT1) and CD8-Pacific Orange (3B5) antibodies were used for staining, and non-viable cells were excluded with Sytox blue.

The clonotype comes from an adult in good health and CMV-seronegative. The V and J genes are TRBV7-9 and TRBJ2-3; TRBD1 fits 12 bases in the junction. Sequenced material: memory CD4+ T cells from blood. The bases are TGTGCCAGCAGCTGGGGGACAGGGGGCGGAGCAGATACGCAGTATTTT. The encoded protein is CASSWGTGGGADTQYF.